The clone carrying this T cell receptor beta chain was seen a few times. Its antigen is not known. The data were obtained in a study of T cells in Graves' hyperthyroidism and ophthalmopathy. The wider study: Upon initial diagnosis and before any treatment, peripheral blood was collected. Study-wide results and limits: Model output signaled ophthalmopathy a median approximately six months ahead of onset.

Exclusion criteria comprised uncontrolled infection, other autoimmune disease, pregnancy or lactation. Used for diagnoses were clinical symptoms, serum thyroxine and TRAb, thyroid ultrasound and orbital computed tomography. The CDR3 length is 13 residues. Germline values: CDR1 MNHEY, CDR2 SVGEGT. Trimming left V 6 bases short and J 4 bases short, with 10 bases between. Researchers amplified the TCR beta CDR3 regions from RNA transcripts. TCR CDR3 underwent first-round RT-PCR with the HTBI primer set. TCRdb called the multiplex PCR reads again in MiXCR, with one record for every CDR3 protein. The table has about 700,000 distinct CDR3 sequences, around 13% seen once.

The TCR sequence derives from a woman younger than 35 with Graves' hyperthyroidism. The chain couples TRBV6-2 or TRBV6-3 to TRBJ1-5; D not certain. The sample was blood. In nucleotides, the CDR3 is TGTGCCAGCAGGATGGCCCCAAATCAGCCCCAGCATTTT. This sequence encodes CASRMAPNQPQHF.